This is a list of T cell receptor beta chains from one sample in a study of shared T cell receptors in the human thymus. TCRdb keeps only in-frame clones here, not all; method: immunoSEQ multiplex PCR. Of some 700,000 clones listed, roughly 90% are singletons. This sample also appeared in a second study, on human thymus T cells.

The sequenced sample was thymocytes. The source of these receptors is a boy under two years old with a congenital heart defect. The CDR3 runs from the conserved cysteine through the conserved F or W. The D gene is left open where the match is weak. For some rows the clone size is stated as once, few or many, or as a class when expanded; others skip it.

v_gene	abundance	d_gene	j_gene	CDR3aa	CDR3nt
TRBV30	.	TRBD1	TRBJ1-3	CAWQTGPIYHSGNTIYF	TGTGCCTGGCAGACAGGGCCAATATACCACTCTGGAAACACCATATATTTT
TRBV20-1	.	TRBD2	TRBJ2-3	CSAGRADTQYF	TGCAGTGCTGGGAGGGCTGATACGCAGTATTTT
TRBV27	.	TRBD2	TRBJ2-5	CASSTRLAGGLSGETQYF	TGTGCCAGCAGTACCCGACTAGCGGGAGGCCTATCGGGAGAGACCCAGTACTTC
TRBV9	.	TRBD1	TRBJ2-6	CASSPTGPGANVLTF	TGTGCCAGCAGCCCGACAGGGCCTGGGGCCAACGTCCTGACTTTC
TRBV25-1	.	.	TRBJ2-7	CASSEHPPGFEYEQYF	TGTGCCAGCAGTGAGCACCCCCCGGGATTCGAGTACGAGCAGTACTTC
TRBV5-6	.	.	TRBJ1-1	CASSFGGNTEAFF	TGTGCCAGCAGCTTTGGCGGGAACACTGAAGCTTTCTTT
TRBV15	.	.	TRBJ1-2	CATSRDLGGHYNYGYTF	TGTGCCACCAGCAGAGACCTAGGAGGGCACTACAACTATGGCTACACCTTC
TRBV15	.	TRBD2	TRBJ2-7	CATSRGLAGVSVLVGEQYF	TGTGCCACCAGCAGAGGACTAGCGGGAGTATCCGTCCTGGTCGGCGAGCAGTACTTC
TRBV4-3	.	.	TRBJ2-5	CASSQDGAPQETQYF	TGCGCCAGCAGCCAAGATGGAGCCCCACAAGAGACCCAGTACTTC
TRBV7-6	.	TRBD2	TRBJ2-1	CASSLREDVYNEQFF	TGTGCCAGCAGCTTGCGGGAGGATGTTTACAATGAGCAGTTCTTC
TRBV14	.	TRBD1	TRBJ2-7	CASSRYRGPTYEQYF	TGTGCCAGCAGCCGCTACAGGGGCCCTACCTACGAGCAGTACTTC
TRBV4-3	.	TRBD1	TRBJ1-1	CASSPGTGNTEAFF	TGCGCCAGCAGTCCCGGGACAGGGAACACTGAAGCTTTCTTT
TRBV27	.	TRBD1	TRBJ2-1	CASSLFGQGASNEQFF	TGTGCCAGCAGTTTATTCGGACAGGGGGCCTCCAATGAGCAGTTCTTC
TRBV7-2	.	.	TRBJ2-7	CASSSTGIPYEQYF	TGTGCCAGCAGCTCCACAGGGATTCCCTACGAGCAGTACTTC
TRBV30	once	TRBD2	TRBJ2-7	CAWSGGTSGFEQYF	TGTGCCTGGAGCGGAGGAACTAGCGGGTTCGAGCAGTACTTC
TRBV7-9	.	TRBD2	TRBJ2-7	CASSPLGEGCYEQYF	TGTGCCAGCAGCCCTTTGGGGGAGGGATGCTACGAGCAGTACTTC
TRBV28	.	.	TRBJ1-2	CASSHRAGYTF	TGTGCCAGCAGTCACAGGGCGGGCTACACCTTC
TRBV19	.	.	TRBJ1-5	CASSHRRTCQPQHF	TGTGCCAGTAGTCACCGCAGGACATGTCAGCCCCAGCATTTT
TRBV6-1	.	TRBD1	TRBJ2-1	CASSVLLPGQGSHNEQFF	TGTGCCAGCAGTGTCCTCTTACCGGGACAGGGAAGCCACAATGAGCAGTTCTTC
TRBV9	.	TRBD1	TRBJ2-7	CASSVGGQGEFYEQYF	TGTGCCAGCAGCGTAGGCGGGCAGGGGGAATTCTACGAGCAGTACTTC